This TCR beta chain derives from a study of T cell responses to AZD1222 COVID-19 vaccine (dated by TCRdb to about 2021). At the level of the whole study: TCR sequencing was performed for over 230 trial participants, of whom 200 to 220 were given two doses of AZD1222 and approximately 25 were given two doses of MenACWY control vaccine. Trial participants were enrolled into age subgroups of 18-55, 56-69 and 70-plus years, which contained roughly 140, 27 and 60 TCR-sequenced participants, respectively.

Results the study describes overall, beyond this receptor: The 56-69-year group was small, and its depth increase did not reach significance, likely because of low power. Vaccine-associated CD4 TCRs spanned the whole spike protein, with dominant responses in regions 160-218 and 743-854. No day 14 peak-response samples were available, so repertoires were characterized only after the peak T cell response. Nearly half of unique spike-specific TCRs reportedly recognized epitopes outside regions mutated in the B.1.351 and B.1.1.7 variants. After two AZD1222 doses, both the breadth and the depth of spike-specific TCRs were significantly higher than at day 0 and than in MenACWY recipients. Participants were mostly white British and included more females than males, and it was suggested by the authors that clonal diversity may have been underestimated. Conclusions about previously exposed vaccinees are limited, since just 5 or 6 AZD1222 recipients were seropositive for SARS-CoV-2 at baseline.

The cysteine opens and the phenylalanine closes a CDR3 of 15 amino acids. Here the CDR3 DNA is all that survives: 45 bases in frame from base 1. In the germline V gene (reference sequence), CDR1 corresponds to SEHNR and CDR2 to FQNEAQ. Between the V and J ends, shortened by 5 bases and 0 bases respectively, the junction contains 14 bases. Regarding this clone: This clone's antigen is unknown. Base-call qualities are not available, and no considerably larger clone is one nucleotide away.

What this sample's time point label stands for: baseline before first vaccination. The treatment or condition label for this specimen denotes: meningococcal conjugate vaccine given as trial control. Vaccinee samples were obtained from the UK trials COV001 and COV002, which included a single-blind randomized controlled phase 2/3 trial of AZD1222 (ChAdOx1 nCoV-19) in healthy adults. Trial participant PBMC samples were collected at day 0 and day 28 after the second dose for TCRbeta chain sequencing. The CDR3 regions of human TCRbeta chains were subjected to immunosequencing. As for the authors' bioinformatics: TCRs in the repertoires were matched against a reference library of SARS-CoV-2-specific TCRs that had been generated with the MIRA antigen-specificity platform. Breadth meant the fraction of unique TCRs that were SARS-CoV-2-associated, whereas depth meant the fraction of total T cells that were SARS-CoV-2-associated. Using the MIRA data, each spike-specific TCR was mapped to the spike region that the TCR reacts to and placed in a CD4 or CD8 class. Log10-transformed breadth and depth values were compared by one-way ANOVA with Sidak's multiple comparisons tests. TCRdb retrieved this table from immuneACCESS and kept in-frame rearrangements only. Not all clones are present; in checked studies, unresolved V genes account for under half, and no reason is known for the remainder. The V and J calls and clone size are taken from that table; D and trimming were inferred from the DNA. This sample gives some 110,000 clones in total; approximately 85% of them show up just once. Jointly, the top ten make up 3% to 4.5% of the sample.

The receptor's source is an adult in good health. Recombination linked TRBV7-9 to TRBJ2-7, with the D gene too uncertain to name. This specimen was peripheral blood, taken on day 0 of MenACWY control vaccination. CDR3 sequence: CASSPRLASSYEQYF. The sequence in DNA is TGTGCCAGCAGCCCGCGGCTCGCTAGCTCCTACGAGCAGTACTTC. Joined to the reference TRBV7-9 and TRBJ2-7 proteins, this CDR3 gives the full variable domain: DTGVSQNPRHKITKRGQNVTFRCDPISEHNRLYWYRQTLGQGPEFLTYFQNEAQLEKSRLLSDRFSAERPKGSFSTLEIQRTEQGDSAMYLCASSPRLASSYEQYFGPGTRLTVT.